This T cell receptor (beta chain) was found in a study of radiation and T cells in renal cell carcinoma. General study findings and limits: Top tumor clonotypes rose in blood 2 weeks post-radiation, then contracted.

Details on this clone: Its cognate antigen is unknown.

Time point: baseline pretreatment blood. Treatment defined: 15 Gy SBRT to primary tumor, nephrectomy 4 weeks later. Radiation-treated patients gave blood at baseline, week 2 and week 4. The protocol was immunoSEQ multiplex PCR, while the TCRdb copy is restricted to in-frame clones and leaves out a portion. The sample includes 85,000 to 100,000 clones, 70% to 90% of them seen just once. V was cut by 4 bases and J by 5 bases, with 14 bases left in between. CDR3 length: 14 amino acids. Germline loops: CDR1 LNHDA, CDR2 SQIVND (reference sequence). This clonotype originated in a man aged 50-59 years with renal cell carcinoma. The sequenced sample was blood, obtained from a patient whose treatment included radiotherapy and nephrectomy. V and J are TRBV19 and TRBJ1-2; D call uncertain. The CDR3 is CASSTSRTRYGYTF. DNA for the CDR3: TGTGCCAGTAGTACTTCTCGGACGCGGTATGGCTACACCTTC.